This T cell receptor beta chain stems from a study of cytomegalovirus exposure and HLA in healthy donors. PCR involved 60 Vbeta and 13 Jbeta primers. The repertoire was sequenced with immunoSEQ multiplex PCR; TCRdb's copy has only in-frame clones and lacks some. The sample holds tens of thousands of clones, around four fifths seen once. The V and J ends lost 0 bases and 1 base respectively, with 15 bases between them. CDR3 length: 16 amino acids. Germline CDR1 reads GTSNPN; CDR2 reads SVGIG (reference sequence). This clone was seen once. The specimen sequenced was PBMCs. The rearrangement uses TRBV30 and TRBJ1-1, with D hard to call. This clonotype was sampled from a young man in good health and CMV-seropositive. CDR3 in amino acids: CAWSVRGAYANTEAFF. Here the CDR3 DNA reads TGTGCCTGGAGTGTACGTGGTGCGTATGCGAACACTGAAGCTTTCTTT.